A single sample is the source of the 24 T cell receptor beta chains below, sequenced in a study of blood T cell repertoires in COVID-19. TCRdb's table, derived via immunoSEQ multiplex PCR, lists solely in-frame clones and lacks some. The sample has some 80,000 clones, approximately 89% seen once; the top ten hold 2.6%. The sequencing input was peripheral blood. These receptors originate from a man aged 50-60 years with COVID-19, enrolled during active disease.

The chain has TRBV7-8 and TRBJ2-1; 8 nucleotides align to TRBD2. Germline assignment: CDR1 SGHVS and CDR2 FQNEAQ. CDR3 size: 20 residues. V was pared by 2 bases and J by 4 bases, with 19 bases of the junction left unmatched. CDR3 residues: CASSLRGVNRGLGPYNEQFF. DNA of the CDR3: TGTGCCAGCAGCTTAAGGGGGGTAAATAGGGGACTAGGCCCATACAATGAGCAGTTCTTC.

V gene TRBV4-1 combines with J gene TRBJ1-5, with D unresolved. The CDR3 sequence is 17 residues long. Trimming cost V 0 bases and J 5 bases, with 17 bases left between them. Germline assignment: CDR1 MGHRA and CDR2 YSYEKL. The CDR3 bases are TGCGCCAGCAGCCAAGATTCATACGGCAGGTTTCATCAGCCCCAGCATTTT. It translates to CASSQDSYGRFHQPQHF.

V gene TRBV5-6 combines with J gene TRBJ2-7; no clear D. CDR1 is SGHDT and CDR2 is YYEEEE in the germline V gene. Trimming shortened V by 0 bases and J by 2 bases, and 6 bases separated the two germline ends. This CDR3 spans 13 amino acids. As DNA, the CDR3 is TGTGCCAGCAGCTTGGGCAGCGCCTACGAGCAGTACTTC. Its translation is CASSLGSAYEQYF.

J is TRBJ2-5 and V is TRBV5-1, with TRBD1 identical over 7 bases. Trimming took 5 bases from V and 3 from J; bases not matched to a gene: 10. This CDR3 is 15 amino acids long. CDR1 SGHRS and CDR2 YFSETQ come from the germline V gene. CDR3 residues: CASRRLGDREETQYF. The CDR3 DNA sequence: TGCGCCAGCAGGCGCCTGGGAGACAGGGAAGAGACCCAGTACTTC.

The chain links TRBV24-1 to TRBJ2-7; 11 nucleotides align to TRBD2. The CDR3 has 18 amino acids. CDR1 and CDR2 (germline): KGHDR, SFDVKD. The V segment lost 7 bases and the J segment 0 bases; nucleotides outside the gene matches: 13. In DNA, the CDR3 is TGTGCCACCAGCGCGGGACTAGCGGTACAATTTCCCTCCTACGAGCAGTACGTC. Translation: CATSAGLAVQFPSYEQYV.

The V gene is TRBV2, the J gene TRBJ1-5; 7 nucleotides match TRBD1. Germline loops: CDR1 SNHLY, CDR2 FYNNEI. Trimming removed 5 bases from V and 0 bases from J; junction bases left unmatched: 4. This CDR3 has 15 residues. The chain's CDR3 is CASSPDRYSNQPQHF. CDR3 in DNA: TGTGCCAGCAGTCCGGACAGGTATAGCAATCAGCCCCAGCATTTT.

DNA for the CDR3: TGTGCCATCAGTGATCCGGGACAGGGGGCGCTTGGGGCCAACGTCCTGACTTTC. It codes for CAISDPGQGALGANVLTF. The chain has TRBV10-3 and TRBJ2-6; TRBD1 matches at 12 bases. The ends lost 3 bases at V and 3 bases at J; junction bases unmatched: 6. The CDR3 runs 18 residues. CDR1 and CDR2 from the germline V gene are ENHRY and SYGVKD.

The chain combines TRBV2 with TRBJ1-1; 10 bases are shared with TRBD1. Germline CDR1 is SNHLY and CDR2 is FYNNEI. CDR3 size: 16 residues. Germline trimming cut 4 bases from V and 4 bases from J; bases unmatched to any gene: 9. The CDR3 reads CASSASRDRGPTEAFF. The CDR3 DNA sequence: TGTGCCAGCAGTGCGAGTCGGGACAGGGGCCCCACTGAAGCTTTCTTT.

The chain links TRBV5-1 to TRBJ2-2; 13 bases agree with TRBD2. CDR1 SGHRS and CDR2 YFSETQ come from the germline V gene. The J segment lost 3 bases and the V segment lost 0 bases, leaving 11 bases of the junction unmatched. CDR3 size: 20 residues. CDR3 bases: TGCGCCAGCAGCTTGGAACCGAGACTAGCGGGAGGAAGGGACACCGGGGAGCTGTTTTTT. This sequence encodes CASSLEPRLAGGRDTGELFF. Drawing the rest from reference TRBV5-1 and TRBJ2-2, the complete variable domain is KAGVTQTPRYLIKTRGQQVTLSCSPISGHRSVSWYQQTPGQGLQFLFEYFSETQRNKGNFPGRFSGRQFSNSRSEMNVSTLELGDSALYLCASSLEPRLAGGRDTGELFFGEGSRLTVL.

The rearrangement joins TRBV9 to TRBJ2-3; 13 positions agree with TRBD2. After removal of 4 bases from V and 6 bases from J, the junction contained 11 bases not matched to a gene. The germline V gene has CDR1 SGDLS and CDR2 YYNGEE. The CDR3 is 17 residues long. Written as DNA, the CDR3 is TGTGCCAGCAGCCCCCACGGACTAGCGGGAGTTCAGGATACGCAGTATTTT. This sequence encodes CASSPHGLAGVQDTQYF.

Written as DNA, the CDR3 is TGTGCCAGCAGTGAAATGGGACAGGGGGTTCAGCCCCAGCATTTT. Its translation is CASSEMGQGVQPQHF. The chain couples TRBV2 to TRBJ1-5, with 11 bases lining up with TRBD1. Germline loops: CDR1 SNHLY, CDR2 FYNNEI. The V gene end was trimmed by 2 bases and the J gene end by 6 bases; junction bases not matched to a gene: 3. This CDR3 region has 15 residues.

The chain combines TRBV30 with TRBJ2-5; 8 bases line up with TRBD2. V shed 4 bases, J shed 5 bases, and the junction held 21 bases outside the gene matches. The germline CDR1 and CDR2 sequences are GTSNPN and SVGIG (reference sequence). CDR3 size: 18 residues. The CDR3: CAWTFPPRGGLRFETQYF. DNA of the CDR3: TGTGCCTGGACCTTTCCCCCCCGCGGGGGGCTTCGATTCGAGACCCAGTACTTC. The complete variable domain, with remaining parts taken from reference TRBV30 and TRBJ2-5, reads SQTIHQWPATLVQPVGSPLSLECTVEGTSNPNLYWYRQAAGRGLQLLFYSVGIGQISSEVPQNLSASRPQDRQFILSSKKLLLSDSGFYLCAWTFPPRGGLRFETQYFGPGTRLLVL.

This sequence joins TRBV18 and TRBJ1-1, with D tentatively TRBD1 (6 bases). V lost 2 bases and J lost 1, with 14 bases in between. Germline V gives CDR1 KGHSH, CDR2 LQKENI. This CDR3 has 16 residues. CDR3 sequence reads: CASSPSFLGQNTEAFF. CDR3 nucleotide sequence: TGTGCCAGCTCACCAAGCTTCTTGGGACAGAACACTGAAGCTTTCTTT. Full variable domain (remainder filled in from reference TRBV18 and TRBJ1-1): NAGVMQNPRHLVRRRGQEARLRCSPMKGHSHVYWYRQLPEEGLKFMVYLQKENIIDESGMPKERFSAEFPKEGPSILRIQQVVRGDSAAYFCASSPSFLGQNTEAFFGQGTRLTVV.

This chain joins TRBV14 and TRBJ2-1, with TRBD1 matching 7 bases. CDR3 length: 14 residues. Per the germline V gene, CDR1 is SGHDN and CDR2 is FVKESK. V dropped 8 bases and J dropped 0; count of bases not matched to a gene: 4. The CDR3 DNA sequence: TGTGCCAGCGCTAGACAGGGCTCCTACAATGAGCAGTTCTTC. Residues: CASARQGSYNEQFF.

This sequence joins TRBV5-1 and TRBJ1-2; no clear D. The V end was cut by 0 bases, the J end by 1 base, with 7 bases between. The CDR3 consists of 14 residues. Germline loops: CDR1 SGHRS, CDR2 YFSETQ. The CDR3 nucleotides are TGCGCCAGCAGCTTGGACAGATTTAACTATGGCTACACCTTC. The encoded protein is CASSLDRFNYGYTF.

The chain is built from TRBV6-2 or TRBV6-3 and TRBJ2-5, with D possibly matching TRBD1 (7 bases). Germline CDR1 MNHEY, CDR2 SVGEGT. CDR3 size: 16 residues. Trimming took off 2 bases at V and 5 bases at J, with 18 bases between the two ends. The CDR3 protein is CASSYGGGGSKETQYF. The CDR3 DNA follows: TGTGCCAGCAGTTACGGAGGGGGCGGGTCGAAGGAGACCCAGTACTTC.

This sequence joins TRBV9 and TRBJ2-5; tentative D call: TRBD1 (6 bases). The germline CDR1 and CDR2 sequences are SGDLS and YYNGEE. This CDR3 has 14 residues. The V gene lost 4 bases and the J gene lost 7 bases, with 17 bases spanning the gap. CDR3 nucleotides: TGTGCCAGCAGCCCTAAGACAGGCAGGGGGACCCAGTACTTC. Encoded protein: CASSPKTGRGTQYF.

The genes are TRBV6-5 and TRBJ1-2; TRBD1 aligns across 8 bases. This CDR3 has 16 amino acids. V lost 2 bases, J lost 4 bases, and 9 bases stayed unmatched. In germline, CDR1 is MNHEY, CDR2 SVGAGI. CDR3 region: CASSYGAGGGSYGYTF. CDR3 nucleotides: TGTGCCAGCAGTTACGGGGCAGGGGGCGGGAGCTATGGCTACACCTTC.

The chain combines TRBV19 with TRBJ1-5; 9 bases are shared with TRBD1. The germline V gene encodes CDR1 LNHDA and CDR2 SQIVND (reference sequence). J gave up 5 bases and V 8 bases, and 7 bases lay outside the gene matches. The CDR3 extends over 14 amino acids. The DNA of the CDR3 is TGTGCCAGTCAGACAGGGGGGACGCATCAGCCCCAGCATTTT. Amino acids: CASQTGGTHQPQHF. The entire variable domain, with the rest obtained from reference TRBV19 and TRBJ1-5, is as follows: DGGITQSPKYLFRKEGQNVTLSCEQNLNHDAMYWYRQDPGQGLRLIYYSQIVNDFQKGDIAEGYSVSREKKESFPLTVTSAQKNPTAFYLCASQTGGTHQPQHFGDGTRLSIL.

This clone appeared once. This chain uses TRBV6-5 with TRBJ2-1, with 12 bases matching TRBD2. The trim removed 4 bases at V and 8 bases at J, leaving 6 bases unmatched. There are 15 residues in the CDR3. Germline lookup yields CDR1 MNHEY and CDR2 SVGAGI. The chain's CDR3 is CASSSLAGGPHEQFF. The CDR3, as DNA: TGTGCCAGCAGTTCCCTAGCGGGAGGGCCCCATGAGCAGTTCTTC.

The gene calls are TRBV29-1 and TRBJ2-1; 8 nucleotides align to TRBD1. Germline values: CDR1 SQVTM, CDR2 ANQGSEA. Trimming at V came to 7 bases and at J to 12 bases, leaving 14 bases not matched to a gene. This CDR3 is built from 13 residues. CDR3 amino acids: CSGSPTQGGPQFF. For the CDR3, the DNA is TGCAGCGGCAGCCCGACACAGGGGGGTCCGCAGTTCTTC.

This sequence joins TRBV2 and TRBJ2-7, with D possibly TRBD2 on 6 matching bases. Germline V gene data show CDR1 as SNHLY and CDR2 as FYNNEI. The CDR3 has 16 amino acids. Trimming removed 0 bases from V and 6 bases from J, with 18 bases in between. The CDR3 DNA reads TGTGCCAGCAGTGAAGCCTCCACGTTCGGGGGAAGCGAGCAGTACGTC. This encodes CASSEASTFGGSEQYV.

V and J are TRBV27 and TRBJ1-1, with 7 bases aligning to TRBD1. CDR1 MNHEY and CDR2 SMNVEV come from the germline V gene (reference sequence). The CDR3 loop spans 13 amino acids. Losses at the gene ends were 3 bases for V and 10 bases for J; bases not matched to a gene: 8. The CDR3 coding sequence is TGTGCCAGCAGTTTGGCGACAGGGTCCCCAGCTTTCTTT. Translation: CASSLATGSPAFF.

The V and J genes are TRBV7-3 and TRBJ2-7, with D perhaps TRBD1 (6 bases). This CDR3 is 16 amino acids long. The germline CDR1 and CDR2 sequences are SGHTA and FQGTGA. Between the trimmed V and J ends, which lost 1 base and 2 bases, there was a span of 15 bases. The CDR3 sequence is CASSLKGGQIPYEQYF. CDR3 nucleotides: TGTGCCAGCAGCTTAAAAGGTGGACAGATCCCCTACGAGCAGTACTTC. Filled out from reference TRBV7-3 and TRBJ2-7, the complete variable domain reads GAGVSQTPSNKVTEKGKYVELRCDPISGHTALYWYRQSLGQGPEFLIYFQGTGAADDSGLPNDRFFAVRPEGSVSTLKIQRTERGDSAVYLCASSLKGGQIPYEQYFGPGTRLTVT.